Listed below are T cell receptor beta chains from one sample, sequenced in a study of cytomegalovirus exposure and HLA in healthy donors. Data came from immunoSEQ multiplex PCR; TCRdb stores just in-frame clones and leaves some out. This table has approximately 150,000 clones, around 90% appearing once. The sequenced sample was PBMCs. Every receptor here comes from a man between 18 and 35 years old in good health and CMV-seropositive. Both conserved end residues are part of each CDR3. Fields, in order: clone size, CDR3 length, V gene, D gene, J gene, CDR3 protein, CDR3 DNA. D genes are given only for firm matches. Expanded clones are given a class, and other clones once, few, many or no size at all.

once	16	TRBV5-1	TRBD1	TRBJ2-7	CASSDIAGTGRDEQYF	TGCGCCAGCAGCGATATAGCCGGGACAGGAAGGGACGAGCAGTACTTC
NA	15	TRBV2	NA	TRBJ2-1	CASSPRLITNNEQFF	TGTGCCAGCAGTCCCCGACTCATTACTAACAATGAGCAGTTCTTC
NA	18	TRBV10-1	TRBD2	TRBJ2-1	CASSQGLAGGGWYNEQFF	TGCGCCAGCAGCCAAGGACTAGCGGGAGGAGGTTGGTACAATGAGCAGTTCTTC
NA	16	TRBV4-1	TRBD1	TRBJ1-2	CASSQDLTGAVYGYTF	TGCGCCAGCAGCCAAGATCTTACAGGGGCGGTTTATGGCTACACCTTC
NA	11	TRBV5-6	NA	TRBJ2-1	CASTSGNEQFF	TGTGCCAGCACCAGCGGTAATGAGCAGTTCTTC
NA	12	TRBV7-9	NA	TRBJ2-1	CASATGNNEQFF	TGTGCCAGCGCCACGGGTAACAATGAGCAGTTCTTC
NA	18	TRBV30	TRBD2	TRBJ2-3	CAWGVGTSGRSSTDTQYF	TGTGCCTGGGGGGTCGGGACTAGCGGCCGTTCTAGCACAGATACGCAGTATTTT
NA	15	TRBV25-1	NA	TRBJ1-4	CASSEGQNFNEKLFF	TGTGCCAGCAGTGAAGGACAGAACTTTAATGAAAAACTGTTTTTT
NA	15	TRBV6-5	NA	TRBJ2-1	CASSPPRGLFGEQFF	TGTGCCAGCAGCCCCCCTAGGGGCCTTTTTGGTGAGCAGTTCTTC
NA	14	TRBV29-1	TRBD2	TRBJ2-7	CSVVLAGQNYEQYF	TGCAGCGTAGTTCTAGCGGGCCAGAATTACGAGCAGTACTTC
NA	16	TRBV14	NA	TRBJ2-7	CASSQLYGQSSYEQYF	TGTGCCAGCAGCCAACTTTACGGACAGAGCTCCTACGAGCAGTACTTC
NA	12	TRBV28	NA	TRBJ1-1	CASSLSGTEAFF	TGTGCCAGCAGTTTATCGGGAACTGAAGCTTTCTTT
NA	13	TRBV6-5	TRBD1	TRBJ1-5	CASSGTGLQPQHF	TGTGCCAGCAGTGGGACAGGACTCCAGCCCCAGCATTTT
NA	12	TRBV6-5	NA	TRBJ1-1	CASSYSRGLAFF	TGTGCCAGCAGTTACTCGAGAGGGCTAGCTTTCTTT
NA	13	TRBV29-1	TRBD1	TRBJ1-2	CSVGSGQDYGYTF	TGCAGCGTTGGATCGGGACAGGACTATGGCTACACCTTC
NA	13	TRBV27	TRBD1	TRBJ1-1	CASSWGQGTEAFF	TGTGCCAGCAGTTGGGGACAGGGAACGGAAGCTTTCTTT
NA	15	TRBV9	TRBD1	TRBJ1-2	CASSPGWDREYGYTF	TGTGCCAGCAGCCCTGGATGGGACAGGGAATATGGCTACACCTTC
NA	16	TRBV7-9	NA	TRBJ2-5	CASSSPGTPDQETQYF	TGTGCCAGCAGCTCCCCTGGGACACCCGACCAAGAGACCCAGTACTTC
NA	16	TRBV7-8	TRBD2	TRBJ2-5	CASSFGAGGVVKTQYF	TGTGCCAGCAGCTTCGGCGCGGGAGGGGTCGTTAAGACCCAGTACTTC
NA	14	TRBV9	NA	TRBJ2-1	CASSVDPAGNEQFF	TGTGCCAGCAGCGTAGACCCCGCAGGCAATGAGCAGTTCTTC
NA	17	TRBV7-9	NA	TRBJ2-7	CASSLVGGGRDSYEQYF	TGTGCCAGCAGCTTAGTGGGGGGAGGCAGGGACTCCTACGAGCAGTACTTC
NA	14	TRBV6-5	TRBD1	TRBJ2-7	CASSFATGPYEQYF	TGTGCCAGCAGTTTTGCGACAGGGCCCTACGAGCAGTACTTC
NA	11	TRBV6-1	NA	TRBJ1-1	CASSVQRRAFF	TGTGCCAGCAGTGTACAGCGGCGAGCTTTCTTT
NA	12	TRBV10-3	NA	TRBJ2-2	CAISTGSGELFF	TGTGCCATCAGTACAGGGTCCGGGGAGCTGTTTTTT